This T cell receptor beta chain was identified in a study of regulatory T cells in long-lasting Graves disease. The study's findings and limits: TRBV28, TRBJ1-2 and TRBJ2-5 emerged as the favored segments in persistent disease.

The V segment lost 5 bases and the J segment 3 bases; nucleotides outside the gene matches: 5. The CDR3 extends over 14 amino acids. Germline assignment: CDR1 SEHNR and CDR2 FQNEAQ (reference sequence). Specified time point: newly diagnosed GD, antithyroid drugs for less than 3 months. Following extraction of RNA from PBMCs, that RNA was used to make the TCR library. Diagnoses of Graves' disease were made by American Thyroid Association guidelines. An endocrinology department in Xi'an, China, supplied the patients. The peripheral blood volume drawn was roughly 8.7 milliliters, and it was collected into EDTA tubes. To make TCR beta libraries, researchers used iRepertoire HTBI primers and Arm-PCR of CDR3 regions. MiXCR, applied by TCRdb to the multiplex PCR reads, yields one record per CDR3 protein. The sample consists of about 420,000 distinct CDR3 sequences, about 15% of them appearing once. Only a few counts were recorded for this clonotype. The antigen is unknown.

These same records also appear under a second study, on T cells in Graves' hyperthyroidism and ophthalmopathy.

The chain combines TRBV7-9 with TRBJ2-3; TRBD1 matches at 7 bases. The sample consisted of peripheral blood mononuclear cells (PBMCs), taken at new diagnosis, from a patient treated with antithyroid drugs. The clonotype was recovered from a woman aged 18-30 years with Graves disease. CDR3: CASSPRQGTDTQYF. The CDR3 DNA reads TGTGCCAGCAGCCCGAGACAGGGTACAGATACGCAGTATTTT.